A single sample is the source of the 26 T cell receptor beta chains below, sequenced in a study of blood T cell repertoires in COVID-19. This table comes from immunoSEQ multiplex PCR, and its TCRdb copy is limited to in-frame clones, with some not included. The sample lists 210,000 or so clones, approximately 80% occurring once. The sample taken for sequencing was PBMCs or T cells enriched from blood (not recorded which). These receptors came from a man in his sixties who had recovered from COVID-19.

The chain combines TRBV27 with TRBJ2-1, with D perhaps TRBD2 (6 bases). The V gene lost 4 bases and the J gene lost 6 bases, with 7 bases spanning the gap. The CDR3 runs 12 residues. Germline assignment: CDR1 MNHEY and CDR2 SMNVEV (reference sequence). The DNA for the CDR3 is TGTGCCAGCAGTTCCGGGGGCAATGAGCAGTTCTTC. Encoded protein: CASSSGGNEQFF.

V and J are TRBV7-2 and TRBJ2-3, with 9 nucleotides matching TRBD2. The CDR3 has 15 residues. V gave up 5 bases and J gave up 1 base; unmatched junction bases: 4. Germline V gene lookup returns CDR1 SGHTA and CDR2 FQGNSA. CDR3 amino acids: CASSTRGGGTDTQYF. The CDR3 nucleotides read TGTGCCAGCAGCACGCGGGGGGGCGGCACAGATACGCAGTATTTT.

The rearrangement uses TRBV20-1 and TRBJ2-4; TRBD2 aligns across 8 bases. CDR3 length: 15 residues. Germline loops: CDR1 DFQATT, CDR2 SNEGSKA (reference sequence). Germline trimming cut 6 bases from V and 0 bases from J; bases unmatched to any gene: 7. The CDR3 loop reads CSASSGIIAKNIQYF. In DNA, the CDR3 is TGCAGTGCCAGTAGCGGGATCATAGCCAAAAACATTCAGTACTTC.

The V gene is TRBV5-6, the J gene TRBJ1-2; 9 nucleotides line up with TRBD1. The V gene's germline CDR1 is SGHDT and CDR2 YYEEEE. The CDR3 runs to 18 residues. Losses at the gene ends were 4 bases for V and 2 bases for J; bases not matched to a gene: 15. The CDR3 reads CASSGPNRGLIENYGYTF. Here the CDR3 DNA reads TGTGCCAGCAGCGGACCGAACAGGGGGCTTATTGAGAACTATGGCTACACCTTC. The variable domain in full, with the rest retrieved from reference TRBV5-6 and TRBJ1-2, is DAGVTQSPTHLIKTRGQQVTLRCSPKSGHDTVSWYQQALGQGPQFIFQYYEEEERQRGNFPDRFSGHQFPNYSSELNVNALLLGDSALYLCASSGPNRGLIENYGYTFGSGTRLTVV.

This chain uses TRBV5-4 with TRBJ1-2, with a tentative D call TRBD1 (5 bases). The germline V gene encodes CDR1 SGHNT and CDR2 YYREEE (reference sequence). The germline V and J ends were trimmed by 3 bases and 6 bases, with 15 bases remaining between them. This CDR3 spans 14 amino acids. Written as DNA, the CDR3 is TGTGCCAGCAGCTCGGCGACAGTCTTAAATGGCTACACCTTC. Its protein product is CASSSATVLNGYTF. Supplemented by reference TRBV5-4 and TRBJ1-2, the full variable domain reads ETGVTQSPTHLIKTRGQQVTLRCSSQSGHNTVSWYQQALGQGPQFIFQYYREEENGRGNFPPRFSGLQFPNYSSELNVNALELDDSALYLCASSSATVLNGYTFGSGTRLTVV.

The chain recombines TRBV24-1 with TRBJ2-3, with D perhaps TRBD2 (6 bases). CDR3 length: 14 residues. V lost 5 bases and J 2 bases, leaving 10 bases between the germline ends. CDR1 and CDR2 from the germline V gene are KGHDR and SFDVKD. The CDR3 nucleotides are TGTGCCACCAGTGTCGGCGGGGCCACAGATACGCAGTATTTT. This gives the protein CATSVGGATDTQYF.

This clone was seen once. The CDR3 DNA follows: TGCGCCAGCAGCTTGGGGACAGGAAACACCATATATTTT. Its translation is CASSLGTGNTIYF. The chain has TRBV5-1 and TRBJ1-3, with D perhaps matching TRBD1 (5 bases). CDR1 is SGHRS, CDR2 YFSETQ, per germline. With 0 bases removed from V and 4 bases from J, the gap between germline ends came to 5 bases. This CDR3 has 13 amino acids.

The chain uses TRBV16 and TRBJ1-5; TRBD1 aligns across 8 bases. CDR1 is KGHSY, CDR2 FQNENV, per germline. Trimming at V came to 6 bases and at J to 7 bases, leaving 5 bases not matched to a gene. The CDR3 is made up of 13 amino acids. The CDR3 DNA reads TGTGCCAGCAGTTCGACAGGGGCACAGCCCCAGCATTTT. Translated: CASSSTGAQPQHF.

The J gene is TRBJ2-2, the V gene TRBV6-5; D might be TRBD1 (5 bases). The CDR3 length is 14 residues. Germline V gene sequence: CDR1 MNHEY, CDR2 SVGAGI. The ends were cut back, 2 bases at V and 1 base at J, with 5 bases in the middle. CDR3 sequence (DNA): TGTGCCAGCAGTTACACAGGGAACACCGGGGAGCTGTTTTTT. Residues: CASSYTGNTGELFF.

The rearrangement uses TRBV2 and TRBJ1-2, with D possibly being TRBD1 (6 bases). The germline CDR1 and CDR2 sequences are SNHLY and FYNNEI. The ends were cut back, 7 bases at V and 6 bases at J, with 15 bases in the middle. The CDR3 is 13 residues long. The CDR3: CASKVQGADGYTF. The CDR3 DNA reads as TGTGCCAGCAAAGTACAGGGAGCGGATGGCTACACCTTC.

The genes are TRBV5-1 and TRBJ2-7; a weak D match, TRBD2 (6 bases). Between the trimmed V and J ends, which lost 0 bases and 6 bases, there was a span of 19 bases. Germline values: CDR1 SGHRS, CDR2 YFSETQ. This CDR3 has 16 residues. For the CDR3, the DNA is TGCGCCAGCAGCTTGGAAGCGGGTGCTCTCCTATCCGAGCAGTACTTC. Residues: CASSLEAGALLSEQYF.

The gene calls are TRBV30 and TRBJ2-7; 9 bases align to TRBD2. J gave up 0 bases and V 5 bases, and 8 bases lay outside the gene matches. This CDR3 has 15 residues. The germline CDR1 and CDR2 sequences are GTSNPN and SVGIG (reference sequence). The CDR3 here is CAWARGGSPSYEQYF. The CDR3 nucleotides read TGTGCCTGGGCGCGGGGGGGTTCGCCCTCCTACGAGCAGTACTTC.

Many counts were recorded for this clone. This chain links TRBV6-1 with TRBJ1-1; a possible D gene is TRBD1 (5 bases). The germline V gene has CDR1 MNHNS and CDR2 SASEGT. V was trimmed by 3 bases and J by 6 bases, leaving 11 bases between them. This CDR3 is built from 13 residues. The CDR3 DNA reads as TGTGCCAGCAGTGACAGGGTGTTTCCTGAAGCTTTCTTT. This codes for CASSDRVFPEAFF.

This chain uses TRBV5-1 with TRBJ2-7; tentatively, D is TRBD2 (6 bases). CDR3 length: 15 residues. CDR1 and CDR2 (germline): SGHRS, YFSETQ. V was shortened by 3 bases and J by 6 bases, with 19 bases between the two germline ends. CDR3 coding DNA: TGCGCCAGCAGCTCCCTCCGGACTACAGGCTCCGAGCAGTACTTC. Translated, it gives CASSSLRTTGSEQYF.

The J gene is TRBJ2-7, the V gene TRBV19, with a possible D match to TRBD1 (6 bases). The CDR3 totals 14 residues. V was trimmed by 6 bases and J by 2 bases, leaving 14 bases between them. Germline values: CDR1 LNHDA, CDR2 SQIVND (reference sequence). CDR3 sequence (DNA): TGTGCCAGTAGCGTAAGGACAGACACCTACGAGCAGTACTTC. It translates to CASSVRTDTYEQYF.

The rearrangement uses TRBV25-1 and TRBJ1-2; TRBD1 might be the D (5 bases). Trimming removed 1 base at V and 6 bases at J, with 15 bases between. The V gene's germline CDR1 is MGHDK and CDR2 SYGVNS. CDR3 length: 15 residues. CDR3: CASSELETALNGYTF. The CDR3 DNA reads TGTGCCAGCAGTGAATTAGAGACAGCCCTAAATGGCTACACCTTC.

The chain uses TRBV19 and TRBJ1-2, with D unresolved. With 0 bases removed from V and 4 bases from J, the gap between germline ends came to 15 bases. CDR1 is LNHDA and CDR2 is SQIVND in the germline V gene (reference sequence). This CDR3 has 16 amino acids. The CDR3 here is CASSIDFGSGFYGYTF. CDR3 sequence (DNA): TGTGCCAGTAGTATAGATTTTGGGTCGGGATTCTATGGCTACACCTTC.

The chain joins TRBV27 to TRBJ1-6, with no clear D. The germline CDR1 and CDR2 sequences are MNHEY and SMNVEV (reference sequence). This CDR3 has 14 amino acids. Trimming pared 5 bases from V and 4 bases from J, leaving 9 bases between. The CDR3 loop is CASSPGSYNSPLHF. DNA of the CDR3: TGTGCCAGCAGTCCCGGGAGTTATAATTCACCCCTCCACTTT.

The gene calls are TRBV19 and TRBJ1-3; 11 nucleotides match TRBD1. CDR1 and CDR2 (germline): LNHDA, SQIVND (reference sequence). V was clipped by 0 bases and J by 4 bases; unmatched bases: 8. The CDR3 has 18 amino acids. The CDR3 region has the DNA TGTGCCAGTAGTATAGATGCCCCCGGACAGGGGGCGGGAAACACCATATATTTT. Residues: CASSIDAPGQGAGNTIYF.

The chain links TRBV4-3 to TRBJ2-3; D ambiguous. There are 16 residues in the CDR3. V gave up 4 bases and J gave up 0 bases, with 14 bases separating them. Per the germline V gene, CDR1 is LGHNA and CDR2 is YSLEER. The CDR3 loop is CASSPDNSPSTDTQYF. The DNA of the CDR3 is TGCGCCAGCAGCCCAGACAACAGTCCTAGCACAGATACGCAGTATTTT.

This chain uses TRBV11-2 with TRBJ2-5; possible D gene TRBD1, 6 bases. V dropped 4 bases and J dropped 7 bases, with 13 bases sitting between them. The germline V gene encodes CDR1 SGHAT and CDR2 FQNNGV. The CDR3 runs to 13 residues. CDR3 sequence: CASSYRDRGTQYF. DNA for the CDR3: TGTGCCAGCAGCTACAGGGATAGGGGGACCCAGTACTTC.

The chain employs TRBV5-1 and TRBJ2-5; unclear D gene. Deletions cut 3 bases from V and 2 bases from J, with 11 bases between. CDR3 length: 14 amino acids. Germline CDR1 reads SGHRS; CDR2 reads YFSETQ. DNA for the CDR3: TGCGCCAGCAGCTACGTTGGCCGACAAGAGACCCAGTACTTC. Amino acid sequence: CASSYVGRQETQYF. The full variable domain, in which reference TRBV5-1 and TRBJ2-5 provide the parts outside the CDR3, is KAGVTQTPRYLIKTRGQQVTLSCSPISGHRSVSWYQQTPGQGLQFLFEYFSETQRNKGNFPGRFSGRQFSNSRSEMNVSTLELGDSALYLCASSYVGRQETQYFGPGTRLLVL.

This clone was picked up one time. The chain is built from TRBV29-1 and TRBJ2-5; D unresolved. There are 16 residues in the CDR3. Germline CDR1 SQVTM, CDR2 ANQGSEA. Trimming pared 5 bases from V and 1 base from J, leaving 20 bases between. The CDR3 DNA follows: TGCAGCGTTCCATTGATGTCCAGGCTATTCCAAGAGACCCAGTACTTC. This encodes CSVPLMSRLFQETQYF.

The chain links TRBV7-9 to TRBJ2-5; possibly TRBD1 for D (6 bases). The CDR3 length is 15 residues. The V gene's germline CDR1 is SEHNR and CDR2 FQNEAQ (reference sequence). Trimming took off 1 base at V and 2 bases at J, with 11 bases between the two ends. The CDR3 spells CASSLDGQTQETQYF. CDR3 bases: TGTGCCAGCAGCTTAGACGGACAGACTCAAGAGACCCAGTACTTC. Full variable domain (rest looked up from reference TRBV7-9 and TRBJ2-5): DTGVSQNPRHKITKRGQNVTFRCDPISEHNRLYWYRQTLGQGPEFLTYFQNEAQLEKSRLLSDRFSAERPKGSFSTLEIQRTEQGDSAMYLCASSLDGQTQETQYFGPGTRLLVL.

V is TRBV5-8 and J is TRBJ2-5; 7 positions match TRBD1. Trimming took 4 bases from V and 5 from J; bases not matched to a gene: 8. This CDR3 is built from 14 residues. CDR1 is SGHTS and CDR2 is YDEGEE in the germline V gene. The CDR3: CASSTTGTRETQYF. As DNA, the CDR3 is TGTGCCAGCAGCACGACAGGGACGCGGGAGACCCAGTACTTC.

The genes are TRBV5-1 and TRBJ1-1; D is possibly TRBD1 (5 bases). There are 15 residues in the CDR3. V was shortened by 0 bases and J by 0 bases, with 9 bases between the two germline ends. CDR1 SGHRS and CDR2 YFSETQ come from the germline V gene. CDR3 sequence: CASSLAEQVNTEAFF. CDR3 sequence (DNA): TGCGCCAGCAGCTTGGCCGAACAGGTGAACACTGAAGCTTTCTTT.